This TCR beta chain stems from a study of CD8+ T cells in alopecia areata (dated by TCRdb to about 2018). Regarding the complete study: Treated patients were enrolled in an open-label pilot trial of oral tofacitinib at 5 to 10 mg twice daily for moderate-to-severe alopecia areata. Scalp tissue and sorted CD4+ and CD8+ peripheral blood T cells from patchy and totalis/universalis alopecia areata patients and from healthy controls were covered by human TCRbeta sequencing. Clonality in the scalp was compared among normal scalp (n=4), patchy alopecia areata scalp (n=8), and alopecia totalis/universalis scalp (n=8). Patients received tofacitinib for 6 to 18 months and were then followed off drug for 6 months to check for delayed response and recurrence. To study T cell clonal expansion in alopecia areata, the researchers applied high-throughput TCRbeta sequencing to both the C3H/HeJ mouse model and human patients. The SALT score, which quantifies the percentage of affected scalp surface area, was used to measure disease severity in treated patients. Biopsies were taken from tofacitinib-treated patients at baseline and at 4 and 24 weeks of treatment, and a later scalp biopsy was taken in several of the tofacitinib-treated patients. TCRbeta CDR3 regions were amplified by immunoSEQ multiplex PCR with 35 Vbeta forward and 13 Jbeta reverse primers. The RNA source kit depended on sample type: the PAXgene miRNA kit for fixed scalp, the miRNeasy kit for PBMCs, and the RNeasy kit for mouse skin. Here is what the overall study found, with its caveats: Because the treated cohort was small and had only one nonresponder, larger studies are needed to examine links between baseline CD8+ expansion and response. With tofacitinib, both scalp clonality and the number of expanded CD8+ clones among the top 100 scalp clones went down significantly. Compared with normal scalp, lesional scalp had higher clonality and more expanded CD8+ clones, particularly in alopecia totalis/universalis, a pattern that suggests antigenic drive. Many expanded lesional clones persisted in scalp and blood during tofacitinib treatment, which may partly explain relapse after stopping treatment. Compared with mice, TCR sequences shared between patients were less clear, possibly partly because of HLA diversity across the patient population. Unlike mouse skin, where gammadelta T cells dominate, normal human skin contains resident alphabeta T cells that get sequenced too, which complicates analysis of the scalp TCR repertoire.

Trimming removed 3 bases from V and 0 bases from J; the gene matches leave 15 bases unexplained. The germline V gene sets CDR1 to LGHNA and CDR2 to YSLEER. The CDR3 runs 21 residues from the cysteine to the phenylalanine. The DNA shown is the 63-base CDR3, in frame from base 1. Library preparation was by the immunoSEQ multiplex PCR assay. RNA was extracted from all samples and reverse transcribed into cDNA as template for TCR sequencing. First-strand cDNA was synthesized using SuperScript III with a 2:1 mix of oligo-dT and random hexamers. A synthetic immune receptor repertoire was used to measure amplification bias, and any remaining bias was corrected computationally. In the source study's methods: Raw reads were preprocessed to remove errors, and CDR3 was defined according to IMGT conventions as the region from the conserved cysteine to phenylalanine. Clonality was computed by normalizing Shannon entropy by log2 of the number of productive unique TCRs and subtracting the result from 1. Whether scalp clones were CD4 or CD8 was inferred by matching scalp TCRbeta sequences against CD4 and CD8 repertoires sorted from blood. Drawn from immuneACCESS, this table holds only the in-frame rearrangements with V and J called that TCRdb kept. Clones are partly lost; checked studies trace under half to an unresolved V gene and leave the rest unexplained. Clone size and the V and J calls come from that table; the DNA yielded D and trimming. The sample yields around 300,000 clones; over 45% were counted once. The top ten clonotypes cover around 0.92% of the sample.

The treatment or condition tag for this specimen amounts to: oral pan-JAK inhibitor, 5-10 mg twice daily. Lesional scalp punch biopsies and peripheral blood were collected from alopecia areata patients. PBMCs were isolated by density centrifugation and stained for CD3, CD4 and CD8, after which CD4+ and CD8+ T cells were sorted on a FACSAria. In its sample, this clone was seen a few times. Its antigen is not yet known. The sample holds no much larger clone one base away, and base qualities are not on file. The V and J segments used are TRBV4-3 and TRBJ2-1; 12 middle bases align to TRBD2. The sequence derives from a human donor with alopecia areata. The sample in question was CD4+ T cells sorted from blood, obtained around week 54, from a patient treated with tofacitinib. The DNA is TGCGCCAGCAGCCAGAGGGAACCGGGACTAGCGGGTCGTAGCTCCTACAATGAGCAGTTCTTC. This codes for CASSQREPGLAGRSSYNEQFF.